This T cell receptor beta chain was documented in a study of T cells in Graves' hyperthyroidism and ophthalmopathy. Trimming pared 6 bases from V and 5 bases from J, leaving 10 bases between. Germline CDR1 MDHEN, CDR2 SYDVKM. This CDR3 is built from 12 residues. Amplified TCR beta CDR3 regions derived from RNA transcripts. During a first-round RT-PCR of the TCR CDR3, the HTBI primer set was used. TCRdb processed the multiplex PCR reads anew with MiXCR; each CDR3 protein has one entry. The sample has under 250,000 distinct CDR3 sequences, around 25% seen once; the top ten hold roughly 35%. The receptor comes from a woman aged 40 to 50 with Graves' ophthalmopathy. The chain couples TRBV28 to TRBJ2-5; D not resolved. Sequencing was carried out using blood. The CDR3 here is CASRQIGETQYF. DNA for the CDR3: TGTGCCAGCAGACAAATCGGGGAGACCCAGTACTTC.